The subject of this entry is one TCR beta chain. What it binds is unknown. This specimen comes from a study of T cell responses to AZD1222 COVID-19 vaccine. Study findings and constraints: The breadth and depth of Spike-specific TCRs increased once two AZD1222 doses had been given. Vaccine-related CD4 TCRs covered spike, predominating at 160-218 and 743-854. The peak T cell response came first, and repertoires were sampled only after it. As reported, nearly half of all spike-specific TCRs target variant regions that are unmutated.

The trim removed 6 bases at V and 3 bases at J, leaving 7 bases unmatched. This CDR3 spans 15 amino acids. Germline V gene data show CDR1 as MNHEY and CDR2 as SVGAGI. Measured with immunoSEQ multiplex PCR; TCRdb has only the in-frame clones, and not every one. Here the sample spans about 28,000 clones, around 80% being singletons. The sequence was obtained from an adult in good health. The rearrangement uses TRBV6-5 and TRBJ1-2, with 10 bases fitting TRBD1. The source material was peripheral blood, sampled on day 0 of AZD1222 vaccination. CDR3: CASRPSGQGHYGYTF. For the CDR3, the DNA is TGTGCCAGCAGACCTTCGGGACAGGGGCACTATGGCTACACCTTC.